Described below is a single T cell receptor (beta chain) sequence and its context. Its antigen is not known. The CDR3 sequence is 15 residues long. The germline V gene has CDR1 SNHLY and CDR2 FYNNEI. Trimming took off 7 bases at V and 8 bases at J, with 18 bases between the two ends. The TCR beta CDR3 regions underwent amplification using RNA transcripts as the source. During a first-round RT-PCR of the TCR CDR3, the HTBI primer set was used. TCRdb fed the multiplex PCR reads into MiXCR, producing one record per CDR3 protein. The profile shows about 700,000 distinct CDR3 sequences, 45% of them singletons. This entry belongs to a study of T cells in Graves' hyperthyroidism and ophthalmopathy. Findings and caveats of the study: Ophthalmopathy and stable hyperthyroidism were separated by a 13 V-J model.

Source material: peripheral blood or thyroid tissue (not recorded which). This receptor was obtained from an adult man with Graves' disease, either hyperthyroidism or ophthalmopathy (not recorded which). The gene calls are TRBV2 and TRBJ1-6; possible D gene TRBD1, 5 bases. This CDR3 reads CASMDRLGAYSPLHF. The CDR3, as DNA: TGTGCCAGCATGGACCGCCTTGGGGCCTATTCACCCCTCCACTTT. Looking up the rest from reference TRBV2 and TRBJ1-6 gives the full variable domain: EPEVTQTPSHQVTQMGQEVILRCVPISNHLYFYWYRQILGQKVEFLVSFYNNEISEKSEIFDDQFSVERPDGSNFTLKIRSTKLEDSAMYFCASMDRLGAYSPLHFGNGTRLTVT.